These 14 T cell receptor beta chains share one sample of origin, sequenced in a study of blood T cell repertoires in COVID-19. Sequenced by immunoSEQ multiplex PCR; TCRdb stores in-frame clones only, minus some. The table lists around 260,000 clones, about 89% of them singletons, with about 9.2% in the top ten. The sample taken for sequencing was peripheral blood. The receptors come from a man in his forties or fifties who had recovered from COVID-19.

V gene TRBV6-5 combines with J gene TRBJ1-3; D is unresolved. The V gene's germline CDR1 is MNHEY and CDR2 SVGAGI. Trimming pared 6 bases from V and 2 bases from J, leaving 11 bases between. The CDR3 runs 14 residues. The CDR3 spells CASSVAGTGNTIYF. The CDR3 DNA sequence: TGTGCCAGCAGCGTCGCGGGAACTGGAAACACCATATATTTT.

The chain carries TRBV29-1 and TRBJ2-1; 9 bases are shared with TRBD2. Germline assignment: CDR1 SQVTM and CDR2 ANQGSEA. The CDR3 sequence is 15 residues long. Trimming removed 5 bases from V and 7 bases from J; junction bases left unmatched: 12. The CDR3 loop reads CSVLGPRGGKNEQFF. The CDR3 coding sequence is TGCAGCGTTCTGGGGCCGCGGGGGGGGAAAAATGAGCAGTTCTTC.

This clone appeared a few times. The V gene is TRBV7-9, the J gene TRBJ2-7; 7 nucleotides agree with TRBD1. CDR1 and CDR2 from the germline V gene are SEHNR and FQNEAQ (reference sequence). The CDR3 has 16 amino acids. With 4 bases clipped from V and 2 bases from J, the junction kept 11 bases outside the gene matches. In nucleotides, the CDR3 is TGTGCCAGCAGCTCATACCGGGACAGCGCCACCTACGAGCAGTACTTC. Translated, it gives CASSSYRDSATYEQYF.

V usage is TRBV9 and J usage is TRBJ2-1, with D maybe TRBD2 (5 bases). Trimming shortened V by 2 bases and J by 7 bases, and 10 bases separated the two germline ends. Germline V gene lookup returns CDR1 SGDLS and CDR2 YYNGEE. The CDR3 runs 13 residues. CDR3 protein: CASSVLTSNEQFF. CDR3 nucleotides: TGTGCCAGCAGCGTCCTCACTAGTAATGAGCAGTTCTTC.

The rearrangement links TRBV5-5 to TRBJ2-6; D perhaps matches TRBD2 (6 bases). The CDR3 totals 16 residues. Trimming stripped 0 bases from V and 4 bases from J, with 11 bases between. Germline loops: CDR1 SGHKS, CDR2 YYEKEE (reference sequence). CDR3 bases: TGTGCCAGCAGCTTGGCTCGCGGGGCGGGGGCCAACGTCCTGACTTTC. Residues: CASSLARGAGANVLTF.

The chain joins TRBV29-1 to TRBJ2-7; TRBD2 matches 9 bases. The germline V gene has CDR1 SQVTM and CDR2 ANQGSEA. This CDR3 contains 15 residues. The V and J ends lost 5 bases and 4 bases, in that order; junction bases with no gene match: 12. The DNA of the CDR3 is TGCAGCGTTCGAAACGCGGGGGGGCCTCCGTACGAGCAGTACTTC. Amino acid sequence: CSVRNAGGPPYEQYF.

The chain uses TRBV7-9 and TRBJ2-1; 15 nucleotides match TRBD2. This CDR3 region has 16 residues. V was pared by 5 bases and J by 10 bases, with 9 bases of the junction left unmatched. Germline V gene data show CDR1 as SEHNR and CDR2 as FQNEAQ (reference sequence). The CDR3: CASSPGLAGGFGEQFF. CDR3 nucleotides: TGTGCCAGCAGCCCGGGACTAGCGGGGGGCTTCGGCGAGCAGTTCTTC. Full variable domain (outside the CDR3, taken from reference TRBV7-9 and TRBJ2-1): DTGVSQNPRHKITKRGQNVTFRCDPISEHNRLYWYRQTLGQGPEFLTYFQNEAQLEKSRLLSDRFSAERPKGSFSTLEIQRTEQGDSAMYLCASSPGLAGGFGEQFFGPGTRLTVL.

CDR3 nucleotide sequence: TGTGCCAGCAGTGAATTTCGGACTAGCGAACAGTATTTT. Encoded protein: CASSEFRTSEQYF. The chain uses TRBV6-1 and TRBJ2-3; the match to TRBD2 covers 9 bases. This CDR3 is built from 13 residues. J was trimmed by 12 bases and V by 2 bases; bases with no gene match: 6. CDR1 is MNHNS and CDR2 is SASEGT in the germline V gene.

This chain connects TRBV6-6 to TRBJ2-5; 7 positions agree with TRBD1. V lost 7 bases and J lost 6; bases outside the gene matches: 17. Germline-derived CDR1 and CDR2 are MNHNY and SVGAGI (reference sequence). The CDR3 is made up of 16 amino acids. The CDR3 sequence: CASKLGTVSPKKTQYF. DNA for the CDR3: TGTGCCAGCAAGTTGGGGACAGTATCTCCTAAGAAGACCCAGTACTTC.

J is TRBJ2-7 and V is TRBV20-1; 8 bases line up with TRBD1. The V gene's germline CDR1 is DFQATT and CDR2 SNEGSKA (reference sequence). The CDR3 totals 15 residues. V was pared by 3 bases and J by 5 bases, with 12 bases of the junction left unmatched. Here the CDR3 reads CSASSSGQGGDEQYF. As DNA, the CDR3 is TGCAGTGCTAGTTCCAGTGGACAGGGCGGGGACGAGCAGTACTTC.

The V call is TRBV6-5, the J call TRBJ1-5; D is unclear. This CDR3 spans 13 amino acids. Germline V CDR1 and CDR2: MNHEY, SVGAGI. V was shortened by 5 bases and J by 2 bases, with 7 bases between the two germline ends. DNA for the CDR3: TGTGCCAGCAGTCCGTCCCGCAATCAGCCCCAGCATTTT. Translating gives CASSPSRNQPQHF.

As for this clone: Other nucleotide sequences in the sample specify the same CDR3. The chain joins TRBV4-3 to TRBJ2-7, with 10 bases identical to TRBD2. This CDR3 contains 14 residues. Germline CDR1 reads LGHNA; CDR2 reads YSLEER. J gave up 3 bases and V 1 base, and 0 bases lay outside the gene matches. The CDR3 DNA sequence: TGCGCCAGCAGCCAAGGGACTAGCGGCTACGAGCAGTACTTC. This codes for CASSQGTSGYEQYF.

This chain connects TRBV9 to TRBJ2-7; tentatively, D is TRBD1 (5 bases). Germline CDR1 is SGDLS and CDR2 is YYNGEE. The CDR3 contains 13 residues. With 0 bases removed from V and 2 bases from J, the gap between germline ends came to 6 bases. The CDR3: CASSVEGTYEQYF. The DNA of the CDR3 is TGTGCCAGCAGCGTAGAGGGGACCTACGAGCAGTACTTC.

This clone was observed a handful of times. The chain is built from TRBV11-2 and TRBJ1-1; D is uncertain. The CDR3 has 11 residues. Germline V gives CDR1 SGHAT, CDR2 FQNNGV. Between the trimmed V and J ends, which lost 3 bases and 11 bases, there was a span of 10 bases. The CDR3 loop is CASSFVGPAFF. The CDR3 DNA sequence: TGTGCCAGCAGCTTCGTGGGCCCGGCTTTCTTT.